These 12 T cell receptor beta chains were all obtained from the same sample, sequenced in a study of blood T cell repertoires in COVID-19. Sequenced by immunoSEQ multiplex PCR; TCRdb stores in-frame clones only, minus some. The sample comprises some 200,000 clones, around 84% of which are singletons, and around 9.5% rests with the top ten. Input material: peripheral blood. The origin of the receptors is a man aged 45-60 years with active or convalescent COVID-19.

The chain couples TRBV7-8 to TRBJ2-5; the match to TRBD1 covers 7 bases. The CDR3 extends over 14 amino acids. Per germline, CDR1 SGHVS and CDR2 FQNEAQ. The ends lost 5 bases at V and 5 bases at J; junction bases unmatched: 8. In nucleotides, the CDR3 is TGTGCCAGCAGCCCCAGGGGGAACGGGGAGACCCAGTACTTC. This sequence encodes CASSPRGNGETQYF.

V and J are TRBV4-1 and TRBJ2-5; possibly TRBD2 for D (6 bases). The CDR3 is 14 residues long. V was clipped by 3 bases and J by 4 bases, with 12 bases between them. Germline assignment: CDR1 MGHRA and CDR2 YSYEKL. The CDR3 is CASSHLMGGETQYF. CDR3 nucleotide sequence: TGCGCCAGCAGCCATCTCATGGGGGGAGAGACCCAGTACTTC.

This clone was detected once. The chain employs TRBV18 and TRBJ2-7; weak D call: TRBD2 (5 bases). CDR1 and CDR2 (germline): KGHSH, LQKENI. This CDR3 comprises 14 residues. V was clipped by 3 bases and J by 2 bases, with 11 bases between them. CDR3 nucleotide sequence: TGTGCCAGCTCACCCCCGGACGGGGCCTACGAGCAGTACTTC. It yields the protein CASSPPDGAYEQYF.

This rearrangement joins TRBV5-4 to TRBJ1-1; tentative D call: TRBD1 (6 bases). V lost 0 bases and J lost 3, with 9 bases in between. The CDR3 totals 14 residues. The germline V gene encodes CDR1 SGHNT and CDR2 YYREEE (reference sequence). This CDR3 reads CASSLGGRDTEAFF. The CDR3 DNA reads TGTGCCAGCAGCTTGGGGGGGCGGGACACTGAAGCTTTCTTT.

This clone was counted a few times. The chain couples TRBV28 to TRBJ1-5, with 7 bases matching TRBD1. Per the germline V gene, CDR1 is MDHEN and CDR2 is SYDVKM. The CDR3 covers 15 residues. With V trimmed by 5 bases and J by 2 bases, 6 bases remained unmatched. The CDR3 DNA is TGTGCCAGCAGTCTGACAGGGAGAGGCAATCAGCCCCAGCATTTT. This translates into CASSLTGRGNQPQHF. Full variable domain (rest looked up from reference TRBV28 and TRBJ1-5): DVKVTQSSRYLVKRTGEKVFLECVQDMDHENMFWYRQDPGLGLRLIYFSYDVKMKEKGDIPEGYSVSREKKERFSLILESASTNQTSMYLCASSLTGRGNQPQHFGDGTRLSIL.

This clone was counted only a few times. J is TRBJ2-1 and V is TRBV5-4, with no clear D. This CDR3 has 12 residues. Germline V lookup: CDR1 SGHNT, CDR2 YYREEE (reference sequence). V was cut by 2 bases and J by 6 bases, with 6 bases left in between. CDR3 sequence (DNA): TGTGCCAGCAGCTTTTCTGTCAATGAGCAGTTCTTC. Its translation is CASSFSVNEQFF.

The V call is TRBV7-2, the J call TRBJ1-4, with D tentatively TRBD1 (5 bases). The V gene lost 3 bases and the J gene lost 3 bases, with 14 bases spanning the gap. This CDR3 is built from 16 residues. CDR1 and CDR2 from the germline V gene are SGHTA and FQGNSA. The CDR3 DNA reads as TGTGCCAGCAGCTTGGACGGGGGAAGGGCTAATGAAAAACTGTTTTTT. This gives the protein CASSLDGGRANEKLFF.

The chain recombines TRBV6-6 with TRBJ1-2; 10 bases are a match to TRBD1. The CDR3 consists of 14 residues. V gave up 5 bases and J gave up 2 bases; unmatched junction bases: 2. Germline V gene sequence: CDR1 MNHNY, CDR2 SVGAGI (reference sequence). The CDR3 region is CASSATGGNYGYTF. The CDR3 coding sequence is TGTGCCAGCAGTGCGACAGGGGGCAACTATGGCTACACCTTC.

This chain links TRBV7-2 with TRBJ1-4; D is ambiguous. With 1 base removed from V and 7 bases from J, the gap between germline ends came to 7 bases. Germline CDR1 SGHTA, CDR2 FQGNSA. The length of the CDR3 is 13 residues. For the CDR3, the DNA is TGTGCCAGCAGCTTAGTGTGGAGTGAAAAACTGTTTTTT. Translated, it gives CASSLVWSEKLFF.

The rearrangement joins TRBV5-5 to TRBJ2-7; TRBD1 aligns across 9 bases. CDR3 size: 15 residues. The V and J ends lost 0 bases and 3 bases, in that order; junction bases with no gene match: 4. Germline assignment: CDR1 SGHKS and CDR2 YYEKEE (reference sequence). The CDR3 loop reads CASSLEGTGYYEQYF. CDR3 nucleotide sequence: TGTGCCAGCAGCTTGGAAGGGACAGGGTACTACGAGCAGTACTTC. The full variable domain, rest sourced from reference TRBV5-5 and TRBJ2-7, is DAGVTQSPTHLIKTRGQQVTLRCSPISGHKSVSWYQQVLGQGPQFIFQYYEKEERGRGNFPDRFSARQFPNYSSELNVNALLLGDSALYLCASSLEGTGYYEQYFGPGTRLTVT.

This chain uses TRBV15 with TRBJ2-5, with D tentatively TRBD1 (5 bases). This CDR3 spans 16 amino acids. CDR1 and CDR2 from the germline V gene are LNHNV and YYDKDF (reference sequence). V lost 1 base to trimming and J lost 2 bases, with 14 bases between them. This CDR3 is CATSRGQTQSQETQYF. The CDR3, as DNA: TGTGCCACCAGCAGAGGACAGACTCAAAGTCAAGAGACCCAGTACTTC.

This rearrangement joins TRBV4-1 to TRBJ1-2; TRBD1 matches 9 bases. The germline CDR1 and CDR2 sequences are MGHRA and YSYEKL. The CDR3 is made up of 15 amino acids. V lost 0 bases, J lost 4 bases, and 3 bases stayed unmatched. CDR3 residues: CASSQELTGGYGYTF. In DNA, the CDR3 is TGCGCCAGCAGCCAAGAGTTGACAGGGGGCTATGGCTACACCTTC.